The clone carrying this TCR beta chain turned up a few times. Its specificity is not known. TCRdb analysed the 5' RACE reads with MiXCR anew, one entry per CDR3 protein. The table records about 560,000 distinct CDR3 sequences, about 22% of them present only once. Between the trimmed V and J ends, which lost 3 bases and 5 bases, there was a span of 13 bases. The CDR3 length is 15 residues. Germline-derived CDR1 and CDR2 are LNHDA and SQIVND (reference sequence). This specimen comes from a study of T-cell memory formation after mild COVID-19. The wider study: TCR clustering was largely donor specific. Study-level findings and limits: Researchers could not confirm that second-wave clones peaking on day 37 targeted SARS-CoV-2. CD4+ clones that contracted lay mainly in CM and EM; CD8+ ones lay in EMRA. Memory from before infection featured some responding clones, which suggests cross-reactive memory joined.

The sample taken for sequencing was PBMCs or a T cell subset sorted from them (not recorded which). This clonotype originated in an adult woman who had mild COVID-19 (a few samples of this study predate the infection). Cell type and time point are not known. The chain combines TRBV19 with TRBJ2-2; perhaps TRBD2 as D (5 bases). The CDR3 spells CASSMKRPGTGELFF. The CDR3 DNA is TGTGCCAGTAGTATGAAGCGGCCGGGAACCGGGGAGCTGTTTTTT. The full variable domain, completed using reference TRBV19 and TRBJ2-2, is DGGITQSPKYLFRKEGQNVTLSCEQNLNHDAMYWYRQDPGQGLRLIYYSQIVNDFQKGDIAEGYSVSREKKESFPLTVTSAQKNPTAFYLCASSMKRPGTGELFFGEGSRLTVL.